The source of this T cell receptor (beta chain) is a study of identical twins. This clonotype was counted at least ten times. The germline V gene has CDR1 SEHNR and CDR2 FQNEAQ (reference sequence). Trimming cost V 7 bases and J 7 bases, with 20 bases left between them. This CDR3 is built from 16 residues. TCRdb re-analysed the 5' RACE reads in MiXCR, keeping a single row per CDR3 protein. Of roughly 230,000 distinct CDR3 sequences detected, about 8.3% appear once; the ten largest clones hold less than 4%. This sample was shared with a second study, whose subject was yellow fever vaccine responses in identical twins.

This clonotype was obtained from a woman between 18 and 29 years old in good health. Material for sequencing was CD8+ T cells sorted from blood. The rearrangement uses TRBV7-9 and TRBJ1-6, with D maybe TRBD1 (6 bases). Written as DNA, the CDR3 is TGTGCCAGCAACTCTATTCTGGCAGGGGTAAATTCACCCCTCCACTTT. This gives the protein CASNSILAGVNSPLHF.